This TCR beta chain came from a study of blood T cell repertoires in COVID-19. Turning to the study itself: Both acute and convalescent COVID-19 samples were obtained from the United States, Italy and Spain.

Original processing methods: It was from reference gene primer amplification that nucleated cell counts were estimated. The method was immunoSEQ multiplex PCR; TCRdb's version includes in-frame clones alone and lacks a portion of them. The D gene and trimming were derived from the DNA, and the V and J assignments and clone size from that table. The table includes tens of thousands of clones, approximately 90% detected once. CDR3 length: 15 amino acids. V was cut by 1 base and J by 2 bases, with 11 bases left in between. Germline V CDR1 and CDR2: SEHNR, FQNEAQ (reference sequence). The source material was peripheral blood. The TCR sequence derives from a middle-aged man with acute or convalescent COVID-19. The chain couples TRBV7-9 to TRBJ2-5, with D possibly TRBD1 on 6 matching bases. This CDR3 is CASSLDGTRQETQYF. The CDR3 DNA is TGTGCCAGCAGCTTAGACGGGACACGTCAAGAGACCCAGTACTTC.